This TCR beta chain was captured in a study of T cells after yellow fever vaccination. Overall study results and limits: Among primary-vaccination clones, most reappeared after the booster, at approximately 96% for CD4 and approximately 88% for CD8. Peaking faster, on day 5 versus 15, the secondary response was nonetheless weaker.

TCRdb itself ran the 5' RACE reads through MiXCR, one entry per CDR3 protein. The table shows about 160,000 distinct CDR3 sequences, with roughly 8.8% occurring only once. As concerns this clonotype: The antigen is not known.

The germline V gene encodes CDR1 MNHEY and CDR2 SVGAGI. This CDR3 contains 16 residues. Trimming removed 0 bases from V and 4 bases from J; junction bases left unmatched: 8. The V call is TRBV6-5, the J call TRBJ2-5; TRBD1 agrees at 7 bases. Sequencing used CD8+ T cells sorted from PBMCs, obtained 45 days after the yellow fever booster vaccination. The TCR comes from a young man who received the YFV17D yellow fever vaccine. CDR3 loop: CASSYSLTGYGETQYF. DNA of the CDR3: TGTGCCAGCAGTTACTCGTTGACAGGGTATGGAGAGACCCAGTACTTC.